The 11 T cell receptor beta chains in this list originate from one sample, sequenced in a study of blood T cell repertoires in COVID-19. The method was immunoSEQ multiplex PCR; TCRdb's version includes in-frame clones alone and lacks a portion of them. The sample lists hundreds of thousands of clones, around 85% occurring once. The material sequenced was PBMCs or T cells enriched from blood (not recorded which). These receptors all stem from a woman aged 25 to 39 who had been exposed to COVID-19.

The CDR3 DNA reads TGTGCCAGCAGCGTAGAGGGGGTGAGGAAAACTGAAGCTTTCTTT. Its translation: CASSVEGVRKTEAFF. This chain connects TRBV9 to TRBJ1-1, with a possible D match to TRBD1 (6 bases). V gave up 0 bases and J gave up 5 bases, with 14 bases separating them. CDR3 length: 15 amino acids. Germline assignment: CDR1 SGDLS and CDR2 YYNGEE.

The chain is built from TRBV27 and TRBJ2-6; 9 nucleotides match TRBD1. CDR1 is MNHEY, CDR2 SMNVEV, per germline (reference sequence). The V and J ends lost 2 bases and 3 bases, in that order; junction bases with no gene match: 5. The CDR3 is 17 amino acids. The CDR3 here is CASSLNRGRGGANVLTF. The CDR3 DNA follows: TGTGCCAGCAGTTTAAACAGGGGGCGCGGTGGGGCCAACGTCCTGACTTTC.

The chain employs TRBV3-1 (or the pseudogene TRBV3-2) and TRBJ2-1, with 10 nucleotides matching TRBD2. CDR3 length equals 15 residues. Germline assignment: CDR1 LGHDT and CDR2 YNNKEL (reference sequence). V gave up 0 bases and J gave up 8 bases; unmatched junction bases: 4. This chain's CDR3 is CASSQDGSGGDEQFF. The DNA for the CDR3 is TGTGCCAGCAGCCAAGATGGCAGCGGGGGGGATGAGCAGTTCTTC.

The chain is built from TRBV6-5 and TRBJ1-6; 7 bases line up with TRBD1. The CDR3 spans 14 residues. Germline CDR1 MNHEY, CDR2 SVGAGI. V was pared by 6 bases and J by 7 bases, with 6 bases of the junction left unmatched. The CDR3 DNA sequence: TGTGCCAGCAGGACACAGGGGAACAATTCACCCCTCCACTTT. Translation: CASRTQGNNSPLHF.

This clone has more than one count but fewer than ten. The chain is built from TRBV2 and TRBJ1-1, with D unclear. The CDR3 runs 13 residues. V lost 0 bases and J 10 bases, leaving 12 bases between the germline ends. The V gene's germline CDR1 is SNHLY and CDR2 FYNNEI. The CDR3 DNA sequence: TGTGCCAGCAGTGAAGCCTGGAGGGAGAGAGCTTTCTTT. It codes for CASSEAWRERAFF.

This chain uses TRBV13 with TRBJ2-1; D not resolved. Trimming cost V 1 base and J 10 bases, with 5 bases left between them. There are 11 residues in the CDR3. Per the germline V gene, CDR1 is PRHDT and CDR2 is FYEKMQ (reference sequence). This chain's CDR3 is CASSLVSEQFF. The CDR3 nucleotides are TGTGCCAGCAGCTTAGTTTCAGAGCAGTTCTTC.

The chain uses TRBV3-1 (or the pseudogene TRBV3-2) and TRBJ1-4; the D gene is possibly TRBD1 (6 bases). This CDR3 comprises 14 residues. Trimming stripped 8 bases from V and 8 bases from J, with 18 bases between. Germline V gene sequence: CDR1 LGHDT, CDR2 YNNKEL (reference sequence). The CDR3 sequence is CASQQGRVNEKLFF. CDR3 coding DNA: TGTGCCAGCCAACAGGGAAGGGTGAACGAAAAACTGTTTTTT.

The CDR3 loop is CASSLEDRNTEAFF. CDR3 DNA: TGTGCCAGCAGCTTGGAGGACAGGAACACTGAAGCTTTCTTT. This chain links TRBV5-4 with TRBJ1-1, with a weak D call TRBD1 (6 bases). V lost 0 bases and J 1 base, leaving 7 bases between the germline ends. This CDR3 has 14 residues. CDR1 is SGHNT and CDR2 is YYREEE in the germline V gene (reference sequence).

This clone was counted once. The V and J genes are TRBV19 and TRBJ2-5, with D unclear. The germline V and J ends were trimmed by 5 bases and 2 bases, with 3 bases remaining between them. Germline V lookup: CDR1 LNHDA, CDR2 SQIVND (reference sequence). There are 11 residues in the CDR3. CDR3 coding DNA: TGTGCCAGTAGTGTACAAGAGACCCAGTACTTC. Amino acid sequence: CASSVQETQYF.

This chain uses TRBV30 with TRBJ1-6; 7 nucleotides align to TRBD1. V shed 4 bases, J shed 6 bases, and the junction held 3 bases outside the gene matches. The CDR3 covers 13 residues. The V gene's germline CDR1 is GTSNPN and CDR2 SVGIG (reference sequence). The CDR3 bases are TGTGCCTGGACCCGACAGGGTAATTCACCCCTCCACTTT. Translation: CAWTRQGNSPLHF.

The chain joins TRBV4-1 to TRBJ1-4, with 9 bases matching TRBD1. The trim removed 0 bases at V and 8 bases at J, leaving 7 bases unmatched. The CDR3 extends over 16 amino acids. Germline loops: CDR1 MGHRA, CDR2 YSYEKL. CDR3 nucleotides: TGCGCCAGCAGCCAAGATCTAGGACAGGGGAGAGAAAAACTGTTTTTT. Protein: CASSQDLGQGREKLFF.